This T cell receptor (beta chain) was captured by sequencing in a study of blood T cell repertoires in COVID-19. CDR1 and CDR2 from the germline V gene are SGHRS and YFSETQ. The CDR3 has 15 amino acids. The J segment lost 6 bases and the V segment lost 0 bases, leaving 5 bases of the junction unmatched. Clones were sequenced by immunoSEQ multiplex PCR, and TCRdb holds only the in-frame ones, with some missing. The sample includes approximately 90,000 clones, about 76% of them seen just once. Input material: peripheral blood. The sequence derives from a human donor in a cohort sampled during active COVID-19. This rearrangement joins TRBV5-1 to TRBJ2-1; 8 bases are shared with TRBD2. CDR3 sequence: CASSLDGTSGNEQFF. Here the CDR3 DNA reads TGCGCCAGCAGCTTGGATGGGACTAGTGGCAATGAGCAGTTCTTC.